The 17 T cell receptor beta chains below all came from one sample that was sequenced in a study of control samples from healthy donors and cancer patients. Libraries were prepared by immunoSEQ multiplex PCR; TCRdb keeps only in-frame clonotypes and omits some of them. The top ten hold roughly an eighth of the sample, which has around 93,000 clones, about 91% seen once. Sequenced material: blood. These receptors were collected from a man in his thirties or forties in good health.

This clone showed up just once. V usage is TRBV6-6 and J usage is TRBJ2-2; 8 bases align to TRBD1. The CDR3 runs to 16 residues. V shed 0 bases and J 1 base; nucleotides not matched to a gene: 1. Germline assignment: CDR1 MNHNY and CDR2 SVGAGI (reference sequence). This chain's CDR3 is CASSYSGQVNTGELFF. CDR3 DNA: TGTGCCAGCAGTTACTCGGGACAGGTGAACACCGGGGAGCTGTTTTTT.

J is TRBJ2-1 and V is TRBV7-3; TRBD2 matches 9 bases. The CDR3 spans 17 residues. The junction had 11 bases not matched to a gene; V was cut back by 1 base and J by 7 bases. Germline CDR1 SGHTA, CDR2 FQGTGA. CDR3 residues: CASSLRGGGRAQNEQFF. The CDR3, as DNA: TGTGCCAGCAGCTTAAGAGGGGGCGGGAGGGCCCAGAATGAGCAGTTCTTC.

The V call is TRBV28, the J call TRBJ1-2; 10 bases are a match to TRBD1. With 4 bases clipped from V and 4 bases from J, the junction kept 6 bases outside the gene matches. This CDR3 has 15 amino acids. The germline gives CDR1 MDHEN, CDR2 SYDVKM. The CDR3, as DNA: TGTGCCAGCAGTTCCGGGACAGGGGTGGGCTATGGCTACACCTTC. This sequence encodes CASSSGTGVGYGYTF.

The CDR3 protein is CASSPRSNQPQHF. CDR3 nucleotides: TGTGCCAGCAGCCCCCGGAGCAATCAGCCCCAGCATTTT. The rearrangement links TRBV27 to TRBJ1-5; D is ambiguous. Trimming took off 6 bases at V and 1 base at J, with 7 bases between the two ends. Per the germline V gene, CDR1 is MNHEY and CDR2 is SMNVEV (reference sequence). CDR3 length: 13 residues.

The chain couples TRBV2 to TRBJ2-1, with unresolved D. Germline-derived CDR1 and CDR2 are SNHLY and FYNNEI. V was pared by 2 bases and J by 6 bases, with 8 bases between. CDR3 length equals 13 residues. DNA for the CDR3: TGTGCCAGCAGTGAAAGTGGATCCAATGAGCAGTTCTTC. This codes for CASSESGSNEQFF. Full variable domain (outside the CDR3, taken from reference TRBV2 and TRBJ2-1): EPEVTQTPSHQVTQMGQEVILRCVPISNHLYFYWYRQILGQKVEFLVSFYNNEISEKSEIFDDQFSVERPDGSNFTLKIRSTKLEDSAMYFCASSESGSNEQFFGPGTRLTVL.

The rearrangement links TRBV5-6 to TRBJ2-1, with 15 bases identical to TRBD2. Trimming removed 4 bases from V and 8 bases from J; junction bases left unmatched: 13. Looked up from germline, CDR1 is SGHDT and CDR2 is YYEEEE. The length of the CDR3 is 18 residues. CDR3 nucleotides: TGTGCCAGCAGCAAAGGACTAGCGGGAGGGTTTTCGGGGTATGAGCAGTTCTTC. It encodes CASSKGLAGGFSGYEQFF.

The chain uses TRBV6-6 and TRBJ1-1, with no clear D. Germline CDR1 MNHNY, CDR2 SVGAGI (reference sequence). The CDR3 loop spans 14 amino acids. V was pared by 6 bases and J by 1 base, with 12 bases between. The CDR3 region is CASRYETRNTEAFF. The CDR3 DNA reads TGTGCCAGCAGATACGAAACAAGGAACACTGAAGCTTTCTTT.

The chain uses TRBV4-1 and TRBJ2-7; D remains ambiguous. V lost 4 bases and J 3 bases, leaving 13 bases between the germline ends. There are 14 residues in the CDR3. CDR1 and CDR2 from the germline V gene are MGHRA and YSYEKL. The CDR3 DNA reads TGCGCCAGCAGCCCGAAAAACGACTTCTACGAGCAGTACTTC. Its translation: CASSPKNDFYEQYF.

V usage is TRBV4-1 and J usage is TRBJ1-3, with a tentative D call TRBD1 (6 bases). CDR1 and CDR2 from the germline V gene are MGHRA and YSYEKL. V dropped 1 base and J dropped 2 bases, with 9 bases sitting between them. The CDR3 consists of 15 residues. CDR3: CASSQAGTTGNTIYF. CDR3 nucleotides: TGCGCCAGCAGCCAAGCTGGGACAACTGGAAACACCATATATTTT.

The chain carries TRBV28 and TRBJ2-1; 11 bases line up with TRBD2. V was pared by 4 bases and J by 1 base, with 15 bases of the junction left unmatched. Germline loops: CDR1 MDHEN, CDR2 SYDVKM. The CDR3 has 20 residues. Here the CDR3 DNA reads TGTGCCAGCAGTTCCCCTCTACTAGCGGGAGTCGGTGGATCCTACAATGAGCAGTTCTTC. This translates into CASSSPLLAGVGGSYNEQFF.

The chain joins TRBV4-1 to TRBJ2-1; D is unresolved. V gave up 3 bases and J gave up 6 bases, with 18 bases separating them. This CDR3 has 16 residues. Germline CDR1 and CDR2: MGHRA and YSYEKL. CDR3 sequence (DNA): TGCGCCAGCAGCCACGGCCGACAACCCGCCAGCAATGAGCAGTTCTTC. It yields the protein CASSHGRQPASNEQFF.

This clone has just a few counts. The chain couples TRBV7-9 to TRBJ1-4, with D hard to call. V shed 5 bases and J shed 7 bases, with 17 bases lying between them. CDR1 and CDR2 from the germline V gene are SEHNR and FQNEAQ (reference sequence). The CDR3 totals 15 residues. CDR3 nucleotides: TGTGCCAGCAGCCTAGAGAGCGGTGGTTCTGAAAAACTGTTTTTT. Its protein is CASSLESGGSEKLFF.

CDR3 in amino acids: CASSKQGALSLTNEKLFF. CDR3 sequence (DNA): TGTGCCAGCAGCAAACAGGGGGCCCTATCTTTAACTAATGAAAAACTGTTTTTT. The V and J genes are TRBV7-6 and TRBJ1-4; 9 bases match TRBD1. V lost 5 bases, J lost 1 base, and 11 bases stayed unmatched. The CDR3 is 18 amino acids. Germline V lookup: CDR1 SGHVS, CDR2 FNYEAQ. The full variable domain, rest sourced from reference TRBV7-6 and TRBJ1-4, is GAGVSQSPRYKVTKRGQDVALRCDPISGHVSLYWYRQALGQGPEFLTYFNYEAQQDKSGLPNDRFSAERPEGSISTLTIQRTEQRDSAMYRCASSKQGALSLTNEKLFFGSGTQLSVL.

The rearrangement uses TRBV24-1 and TRBJ2-2, with TRBD1 as a possible D gene (6 bases). V lost 8 bases to trimming and J lost 2 bases, with 8 bases between them. The CDR3 is 13 residues long. The germline gives CDR1 KGHDR, CDR2 SFDVKD. The CDR3 region has the DNA TGTGCCACCATGGGGGCCAACACCGGGGAGCTGTTTTTT. Translating it yields CATMGANTGELFF.

The CDR3 region has the DNA TGTGCCAGCAGTGCCCCAGGGGACTATGGCTACACCTTC. It encodes CASSAPGDYGYTF. The rearrangement joins TRBV9 to TRBJ1-2; a possible D gene is TRBD1 (6 bases). CDR1 SGDLS and CDR2 YYNGEE come from the germline V gene. The CDR3 contains 13 residues. V was trimmed by 5 bases and J by 3 bases, leaving 11 bases between them.

The chain combines TRBV12-3 or TRBV12-4 with TRBJ2-1; D is uncertain. The V gene lost 6 bases and the J gene lost 5 bases, with 8 bases spanning the gap. The CDR3 is 12 residues long. CDR3: CASRSRNNEQFF. As DNA, the CDR3 is TGTGCCAGCAGATCTAGAAACAATGAGCAGTTCTTC.

J is TRBJ2-6 and V is TRBV2, with 9 bases matching TRBD1. The CDR3 spans 18 residues. Trimming removed 8 bases from V and 0 bases from J; junction bases left unmatched: 11. Germline V gene sequence: CDR1 SNHLY, CDR2 FYNNEI. The CDR3 nucleotides read TGTGCCAGCGGAGACATACAGGGGGCAACCTCTGGGGCCAACGTCCTGACTTTC. Residues: CASGDIQGATSGANVLTF.